This T cell receptor beta chain was sequenced during a study of blood T cell repertoires in COVID-19. Data came from immunoSEQ multiplex PCR; TCRdb stores just in-frame clones and leaves some out. Of approximately 220,000 clones listed, roughly 84% are singletons. This clonotype was obtained from a woman in her 30s who had recovered from COVID-19. The sequencing input was peripheral blood.

CDR3 protein: CASSLSTGQAFYGYTF. The CDR3 nucleotides read TGTGCCAGCAGCTTATCGACAGGACAGGCTTTTTATGGCTACACCTTC. V usage is TRBV7-2 and J usage is TRBJ1-2; TRBD1 matches 7 bases. Trimming at V came to 2 bases and at J to 5 bases, leaving 11 bases not matched to a gene. Germline V gene data show CDR1 as SGHTA and CDR2 as FQGNSA. The CDR3 has 16 residues.